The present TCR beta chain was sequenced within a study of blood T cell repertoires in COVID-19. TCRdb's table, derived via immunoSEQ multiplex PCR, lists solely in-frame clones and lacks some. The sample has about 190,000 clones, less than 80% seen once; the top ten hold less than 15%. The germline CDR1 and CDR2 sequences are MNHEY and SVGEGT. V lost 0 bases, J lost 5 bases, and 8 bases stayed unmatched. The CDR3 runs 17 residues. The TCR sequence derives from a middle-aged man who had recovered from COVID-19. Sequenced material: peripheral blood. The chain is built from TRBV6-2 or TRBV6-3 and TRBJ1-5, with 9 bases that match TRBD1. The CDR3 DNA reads TGTGCCAGCAGTTACTCGCCCCGGGACAGGGTTGATCAGCCCCAGCATTTT. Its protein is CASSYSPRDRVDQPQHF.